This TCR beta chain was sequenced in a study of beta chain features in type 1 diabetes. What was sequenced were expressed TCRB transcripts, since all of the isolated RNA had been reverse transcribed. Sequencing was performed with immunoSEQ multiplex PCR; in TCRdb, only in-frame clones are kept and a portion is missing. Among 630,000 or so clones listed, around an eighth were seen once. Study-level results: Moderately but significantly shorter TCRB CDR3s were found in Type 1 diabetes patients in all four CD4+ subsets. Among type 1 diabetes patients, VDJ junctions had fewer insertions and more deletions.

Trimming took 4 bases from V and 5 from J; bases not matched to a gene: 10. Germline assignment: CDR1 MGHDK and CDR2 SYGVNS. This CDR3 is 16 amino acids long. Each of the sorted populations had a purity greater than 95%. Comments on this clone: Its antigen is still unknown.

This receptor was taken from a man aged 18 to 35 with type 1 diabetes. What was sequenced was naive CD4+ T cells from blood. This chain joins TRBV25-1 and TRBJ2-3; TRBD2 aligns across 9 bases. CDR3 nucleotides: TGTGCCAGCAGTGCCCGACTAGCGGACCCAGGAGATACGCAGTATTTT. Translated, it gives CASSARLADPGDTQYF.